Below, 29 T cell receptor beta chains from the same sample are listed, as sequenced in a study of T cells after somatic rescue of genetic block. Measured with immunoSEQ multiplex PCR; TCRdb has only the in-frame clones, and not every one. The data contain approximately 110,000 clones, about nine tenths of them singletons. The specimen sequenced was peripheral blood mononuclear cells (PBMCs). These receptor sequences come from a woman younger than 35.

V gene TRBV27 combines with J gene TRBJ2-7, with 14 nucleotides matching TRBD2. V lost 3 bases, J lost 6 bases, and 7 bases stayed unmatched. Germline V gene data show CDR1 as MNHEY and CDR2 as SMNVEV (reference sequence). The CDR3 runs to 16 residues. The chain's CDR3 is CASSFGLAGGFGEQYF. The CDR3 nucleotides read TGTGCCAGCAGTTTCGGACTAGCGGGGGGATTTGGCGAGCAGTACTTC.

The chain employs TRBV7-2 and TRBJ1-5, with a weak D call TRBD1 (5 bases). This CDR3 has 15 amino acids. The germline V gene has CDR1 SGHTA and CDR2 FQGNSA. The ends were cut back, 5 bases at V and 3 bases at J, with 14 bases in the middle. CDR3 protein: CASSPPGGTNQPQHF. The CDR3 bases are TGTGCCAGCAGCCCTCCCGGGGGGACCAATCAGCCCCAGCATTTT.

The chain recombines TRBV27 with TRBJ1-5, with 9 bases lining up with TRBD1. The CDR3 sequence is 16 residues long. The germline V gene encodes CDR1 MNHEY and CDR2 SMNVEV (reference sequence). Germline trimming cut 6 bases from V and 9 bases from J; bases unmatched to any gene: 15. The DNA of the CDR3 is TGTGCCAGCAGGACCTCGGGGGGACAGGGTTTTTTGCCCCAGCATTTT. Translation: CASRTSGGQGFLPQHF.

The chain recombines TRBV5-6 with TRBJ2-5; tentative D call: TRBD2 (6 bases). The CDR3 runs to 16 residues. Trimming took off 3 bases at V and 4 bases at J, with 19 bases between the two ends. Germline values: CDR1 SGHDT, CDR2 YYEEEE. CDR3 DNA sequence: TGTGCCAGCAGCTGGGGGGTCACTAGTAGGGTAGAGACCCAGTACTTC. This gives the protein CASSWGVTSRVETQYF.

The J gene is TRBJ2-7, the V gene TRBV5-1, with D possibly being TRBD2 (7 bases). The CDR3 sequence is 16 residues long. V lost 0 bases and J 7 bases, leaving 20 bases between the germline ends. Per the germline V gene, CDR1 is SGHRS and CDR2 is YFSETQ. DNA of the CDR3: TGCGCCAGCAGCTTGGCCCCAAGGGGGGGACGGGAGGAGCAGTACTTC. The encoded protein is CASSLAPRGGREEQYF.

This chain joins TRBV4-3 and TRBJ2-3; 8 bases fit TRBD1. The CDR3 runs to 17 residues. CDR1 LGHNA and CDR2 YSLEER come from the germline V gene. V was pared by 3 bases and J by 3 bases, with 11 bases of the junction left unmatched. The CDR3 coding sequence is TGCGCCAGCAGCCATCGACAGGGGTCCTTTGGGACAGATACGCAGTATTTT. This encodes CASSHRQGSFGTDTQYF.

This chain joins TRBV6-6 and TRBJ2-7; 10 bases align to TRBD1. This CDR3 region has 14 residues. Germline V CDR1 and CDR2: MNHNY, SVGAGI (reference sequence). V dropped 7 bases and J dropped 5; count of bases not matched to a gene: 8. This CDR3 is CASKIRDRGHEQYF. The CDR3 coding sequence is TGTGCCAGCAAAATCCGGGACAGGGGCCACGAGCAGTACTTC.

This clone was detected only a few times. The V and J genes are TRBV6-4 and TRBJ2-3, with 13 nucleotides matching TRBD2. The ends lost 0 bases at V and 4 bases at J; junction bases unmatched: 1. The CDR3 runs 16 residues. The germline gives CDR1 MRHNA, CDR2 SNTAGT. CDR3 DNA: TGTGCCAGCAGTGACTCACTAGCGGGGGGGCCAGATACGCAGTATTTT. Its protein is CASSDSLAGGPDTQYF.

V usage is TRBV7-2 and J usage is TRBJ2-1; the D is unclear. V was trimmed by 1 base and J by 6 bases, leaving 10 bases between them. The CDR3 loop spans 14 amino acids. CDR1 and CDR2 from the germline V gene are SGHTA and FQGNSA. The CDR3: CASSLDNPRNEQFF. CDR3 DNA sequence: TGTGCCAGCAGCTTAGATAATCCGCGCAATGAGCAGTTCTTC.

This clone showed up just a few times. The gene calls are TRBV15 and TRBJ1-1, with D possibly TRBD1 on 6 matching bases. V gave up 5 bases and J gave up 3 bases, with 13 bases separating them. CDR1 and CDR2 (germline): LNHNV, YYDKDF (reference sequence). There are 14 residues in the CDR3. The CDR3 region is CATSAGARDTEAFF. Written as DNA, the CDR3 is TGTGCCACCAGCGCAGGGGCCCGGGACACTGAAGCTTTCTTT.

DNA for the CDR3: TGTGCCAGCAGCTATCTAGCGGGGGGCGAGCAGTACTTC. This translates into CASSYLAGGEQYF. The rearrangement joins TRBV7-9 to TRBJ2-7, with TRBD2 identical over 11 bases. Germline CDR1 SEHNR, CDR2 FQNEAQ (reference sequence). V lost 4 bases and J lost 6; bases outside the gene matches: 2. The CDR3 totals 13 residues.

This chain joins TRBV19 and TRBJ1-2; D gene unclear. Trimming shortened V by 1 base and J by 3 bases, and 6 bases separated the two germline ends. The CDR3 spans 13 residues. Germline-derived CDR1 and CDR2 are LNHDA and SQIVND (reference sequence). This CDR3 is CASSIGRYYGYTF. Here the CDR3 DNA reads TGTGCCAGTAGTATAGGTCGGTACTATGGCTACACCTTC.

This clone was detected a few times. The chain recombines TRBV19 with TRBJ1-1; TRBD1 matches at 9 bases. The germline V gene has CDR1 LNHDA and CDR2 SQIVND (reference sequence). The CDR3 covers 12 residues. This CDR3 reads CAVTGGRTEAFF. The CDR3 region has the DNA TGTGCTGTGACAGGGGGAAGGACTGAAGCTTTCTTT.

The chain uses TRBV5-6 and TRBJ1-1; D gene ambiguous. The CDR3 spans 16 residues. The germline CDR1 and CDR2 sequences are SGHDT and YYEEEE. The V gene lost 3 bases and the J gene lost 0 bases, with 15 bases spanning the gap. The CDR3, as DNA: TGTGCCAGCAGCTGGAGAGGTGGCACGGTGAACACTGAAGCTTTCTTT. Protein sequence: CASSWRGGTVNTEAFF.

The chain is built from TRBV7-8 and TRBJ2-5; 7 positions agree with TRBD1. Germline V CDR1 and CDR2: SGHVS, FQNEAQ. This CDR3 has 15 amino acids. With V trimmed by 5 bases and J by 2 bases, 8 bases remained unmatched. CDR3 residues: CASSQGTVSQETQYF. DNA of the CDR3: TGTGCCAGCAGCCAGGGGACAGTCTCTCAAGAGACCCAGTACTTC. The full variable domain, its missing parts supplied by reference TRBV7-8 and TRBJ2-5, is GAGVSQSPRYKVAKRGQDVALRCDPISGHVSLFWYQQALGQGPEFLTYFQNEAQLDKSGLPSDRFFAERPEGSVSTLKIQRTQQEDSAVYLCASSQGTVSQETQYFGPGTRLLVL.

V is TRBV7-9 and J is TRBJ2-1; maybe TRBD1 (6 bases). With 5 bases removed from V and 0 bases from J, the gap between germline ends came to 14 bases. The CDR3 is 16 amino acids. CDR1 and CDR2 (germline): SEHNR, FQNEAQ (reference sequence). The chain's CDR3 is CASSQRGHSSYNEQFF. CDR3 nucleotides: TGTGCCAGCAGCCAACGGGGACATAGCTCCTACAATGAGCAGTTCTTC.

The gene calls are TRBV18 and TRBJ2-5; either TRBD1 or TRBD2 may supply D (5 bases each). CDR1 is KGHSH and CDR2 is LQKENI in the germline V gene. The ends were cut back, 2 bases at V and 2 bases at J, with 15 bases in the middle. The CDR3 sequence is 16 residues long. CDR3 loop: CASSPYTGTGQETQYF. For the CDR3, the DNA is TGTGCCAGCTCACCATACACCGGGACGGGACAAGAGACCCAGTACTTC. Looking up the rest from reference TRBV18 and TRBJ2-5 gives the full variable domain: NAGVMQNPRHLVRRRGQEARLRCSPMKGHSHVYWYRQLPEEGLKFMVYLQKENIIDESGMPKERFSAEFPKEGPSILRIQQVVRGDSAAYFCASSPYTGTGQETQYFGPGTRLLVL.

V is TRBV19 and J is TRBJ1-2; D uncertain. V shed 7 bases and J shed 2 bases, with 14 bases lying between them. The V gene's germline CDR1 is LNHDA and CDR2 SQIVND (reference sequence). The CDR3 has 14 amino acids. The CDR3: CASMGLGSNYGYTF. The CDR3 bases are TGTGCCAGTATGGGGTTGGGATCCAACTATGGCTACACCTTC.

This rearrangement joins TRBV7-9 to TRBJ2-7; D could derive from TRBD1 or TRBD2 (5 bases each). Germline V gene sequence: CDR1 SEHNR, CDR2 FQNEAQ (reference sequence). This CDR3 is built from 15 residues. V was cut by 2 bases and J by 5 bases, with 16 bases left in between. Here the CDR3 reads CASSLFRGAGDEQYF. The CDR3 DNA reads as TGTGCCAGCAGCTTATTTCGAGGGGCCGGAGACGAGCAGTACTTC.

V usage is TRBV6-1 and J usage is TRBJ2-3; D might be TRBD2 (6 bases). CDR3 length: 15 residues. Germline V CDR1 and CDR2: MNHNS, SASEGT. V dropped 4 bases and J dropped 0 bases, with 11 bases sitting between them. Here the CDR3 reads CASSARGASTDTQYF. The CDR3 nucleotides read TGTGCCAGCAGTGCGCGCGGGGCTAGCACAGATACGCAGTATTTT.

The V call is TRBV7-2, the J call TRBJ2-3, with D tentatively TRBD1 or TRBD2 (6 bases each). The CDR3 consists of 19 residues. The germline V gene has CDR1 SGHTA and CDR2 FQGNSA. V shed 0 bases and J shed 4 bases, with 23 bases lying between them. The CDR3 loop reads CASSLAPAWGASNPDTQYF. The CDR3 nucleotides are TGTGCCAGCAGCTTAGCCCCCGCTTGGGGGGCCAGTAACCCAGATACGCAGTATTTT.

This clone was found a few times. The J gene is TRBJ1-1, the V gene TRBV5-1, with 8 positions matching TRBD1. The CDR3 has 13 amino acids. V dropped 4 bases and J dropped 7; count of bases not matched to a gene: 6. Germline V gene data show CDR1 as SGHRS and CDR2 as YFSETQ. Here the CDR3 reads CASSPDRVGEAFF. As DNA, the CDR3 is TGCGCCAGCAGCCCGGACAGGGTGGGTGAAGCTTTCTTT.

J is TRBJ2-3 and V is TRBV9; no reliable D call. V gave up 2 bases and J gave up 1 base, with 2 bases separating them. Germline V gives CDR1 SGDLS, CDR2 YYNGEE. The CDR3 is 12 residues long. The CDR3 reads CASSVGTDTQYF. In nucleotides, the CDR3 is TGTGCCAGCAGCGTGGGCACAGATACGCAGTATTTT.

For the CDR3, the DNA is TGTGCCAGCAGTGTTGGCCCTCAAGGCAATGAGCAGTTCTTC. It translates to CASSVGPQGNEQFF. V is TRBV6-1 and J is TRBJ2-1; D uncertain. The germline gives CDR1 MNHNS, CDR2 SASEGT. Trimming shortened V by 4 bases and J by 6 bases, and 13 bases separated the two germline ends. The length of the CDR3 is 14 residues.

This rearrangement joins TRBV30 to TRBJ1-4, with 11 bases identical to TRBD1. The CDR3 consists of 19 residues. V gave up 3 bases and J gave up 4 bases; unmatched junction bases: 16. CDR1 GTSNPN and CDR2 SVGIG come from the germline V gene (reference sequence). The CDR3 sequence is CAWRADRGLPRKDNEKLFF. CDR3 sequence (DNA): TGTGCCTGGAGGGCGGACAGGGGGCTCCCAAGGAAGGATAATGAAAAACTGTTTTTT. Supplemented by reference TRBV30 and TRBJ1-4, the full variable domain reads SQTIHQWPATLVQPVGSPLSLECTVEGTSNPNLYWYRQAAGRGLQLLFYSVGIGQISSEVPQNLSASRPQDRQFILSSKKLLLSDSGFYLCAWRADRGLPRKDNEKLFFGSGTQLSVL.

The V gene is TRBV6-5, the J gene TRBJ1-6, with unresolved D. Trimming shortened V by 0 bases and J by 10 bases, and 13 bases separated the two germline ends. The germline CDR1 and CDR2 sequences are MNHEY and SVGAGI. The CDR3 is 15 amino acids. The CDR3 sequence: CASSYSGNTISPLHF. DNA of the CDR3: TGTGCCAGCAGTTACTCGGGGAATACTATCTCACCCCTCCACTTT.

The genes are TRBV30 and TRBJ1-3; D unresolved. Trimming left V 2 bases short and J 0 bases short, with 14 bases between. CDR3 size: 16 residues. Germline V gene lookup returns CDR1 GTSNPN and CDR2 SVGIG (reference sequence). The CDR3 reads CAWSYPWPGSGNTIYF. Here the CDR3 DNA reads TGTGCCTGGAGTTACCCTTGGCCAGGCTCTGGAAACACCATATATTTT.

This clone was seen a few times. The V gene is TRBV6-6, the J gene TRBJ1-5, with D unclear. The CDR3 covers 13 residues. V was clipped by 7 bases and J by 4 bases, with 11 bases between them. Germline lookup yields CDR1 MNHNY and CDR2 SVGAGI (reference sequence). This CDR3 reads CASIQEVNQPQHF. CDR3 sequence (DNA): TGTGCCAGCATCCAAGAGGTTAATCAGCCCCAGCATTTT.

The V call is TRBV6-5, the J call TRBJ2-2; perhaps TRBD2 as D (7 bases). This CDR3 comprises 15 residues. Germline CDR1 and CDR2: MNHEY and SVGAGI. V was trimmed by 8 bases and J by 5 bases, leaving 18 bases between them. CDR3 protein: CASLGGGRRTGELFF. CDR3 bases: TGTGCCAGCCTTGGGGGGGGGCGACGGACCGGGGAGCTGTTTTTT.